The T cell receptor beta chain described here comes from a study of blood T cell repertoires in COVID-19. Study-wide background: COVID-19 samples from acute and convalescent phases originated in the United States, Italy and Spain. From T cells, B-cell-depleted T cells, or PBMCs came the material, which was cDNA or gDNA.

Profiling relied on immunoSEQ multiplex PCR, and the TCRdb table lists in-frame clones only, not all of them. This table has 200,000 or so clones, around 82% appearing once. V was trimmed by 4 bases and J by 4 bases, leaving 16 bases between them. CDR1 WNHNN and CDR2 SYGVQD come from the germline V gene (reference sequence). The CDR3 consists of 15 residues. The rearrangement uses TRBV10-1 and TRBJ1-2; perhaps TRBD1 as D (5 bases). Material: peripheral blood. The origin of this receptor is a woman aged 25 to 45 who had recovered from COVID-19. CDR3 sequence: CASSVAGRTTYGYTF. CDR3 DNA: TGCGCCAGCAGTGTTGCGGGACGGACTACCTATGGCTACACCTTC.